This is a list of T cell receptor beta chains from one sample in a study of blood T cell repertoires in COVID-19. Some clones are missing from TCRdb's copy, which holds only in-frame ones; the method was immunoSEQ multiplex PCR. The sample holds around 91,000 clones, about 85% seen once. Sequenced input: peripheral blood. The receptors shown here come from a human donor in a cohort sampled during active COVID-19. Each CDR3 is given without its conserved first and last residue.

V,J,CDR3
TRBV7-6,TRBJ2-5,ASSPTGIQETQY
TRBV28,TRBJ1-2,ASSLGTEGPFYYGYT
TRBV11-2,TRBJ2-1,ASRTRDRQF
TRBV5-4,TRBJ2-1,ASSFTGPYNEQF
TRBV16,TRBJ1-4,ASSRPYRGLNEKLF
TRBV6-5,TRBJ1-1,ASTTDRSHTEAF
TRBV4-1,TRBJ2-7,ASSQGQSRSYEQY
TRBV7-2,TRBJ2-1,ASSLISGDNEQF
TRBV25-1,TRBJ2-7,ASSETGAFGYEQY
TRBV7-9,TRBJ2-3,ASSRLAGGRTDTQY
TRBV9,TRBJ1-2,ASSAKGQGANQDQNYGYT
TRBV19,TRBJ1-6,ASSPKNSPLH
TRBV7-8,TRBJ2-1,ASSPVAGGRVNEQF
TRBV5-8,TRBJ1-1,ASSLAGQGPLMNTEAF
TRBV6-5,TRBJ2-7,ASSIAESYEQY
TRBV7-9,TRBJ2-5,ASSLAHSEGQGGAQY
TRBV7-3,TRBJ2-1,ASSWTSGIGAEQF
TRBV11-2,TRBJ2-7,ASTDVSNEQY
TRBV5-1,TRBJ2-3,ASSSAAGTRSTDTQY
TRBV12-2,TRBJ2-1,ASRLYRDRDISKNEQF
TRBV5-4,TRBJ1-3,ASSVSRGASVSGNTIY
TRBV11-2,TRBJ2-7,ASSLGGAIEGEQY
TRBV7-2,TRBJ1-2,ASSLTWDRSFN
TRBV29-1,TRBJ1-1,SVGPGSAEAF
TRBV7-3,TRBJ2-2,ASSPRRTNTGELF
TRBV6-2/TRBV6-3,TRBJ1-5,ASSYLTAGGPNQPQH
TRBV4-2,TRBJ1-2,ASSQNRGPNYGYT
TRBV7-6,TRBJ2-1,ASSSTRGSYNEQF
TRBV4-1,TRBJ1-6,ASSLEGASPNSPLH
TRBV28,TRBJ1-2,ASSLPWAGTNHYGYT
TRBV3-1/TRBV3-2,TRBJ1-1,ASSQLSGTGAAF
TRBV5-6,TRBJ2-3,ASSGLYLPTDTQY
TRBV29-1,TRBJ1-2,SVNTDSNYGYT
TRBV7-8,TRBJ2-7,ASSLARLGVPSYEQY
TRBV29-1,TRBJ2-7,SVEEETSGRPEQY
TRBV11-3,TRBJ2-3,ASSLRRGGTDTQY
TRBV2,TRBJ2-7,ASSQDRVGY
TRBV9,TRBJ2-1,ASSASTVSYNEQF
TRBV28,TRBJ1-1,ASSLGDSRTEAF
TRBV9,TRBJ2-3,ASSAASGRSYTDTQY
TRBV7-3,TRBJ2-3,ASSLYITDTQY
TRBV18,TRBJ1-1,ASSPRGQGATEAF
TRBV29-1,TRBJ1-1,SVVGAYMNTEAF
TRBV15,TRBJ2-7,ATSSGPGQTYEQY
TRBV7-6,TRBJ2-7,ASSLAPDREVSYEQY
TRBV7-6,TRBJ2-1,ASSPLVGSEQF
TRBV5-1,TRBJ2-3,AWRSTLAGGRQY
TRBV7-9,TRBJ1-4,ASSLMGQAEKLF
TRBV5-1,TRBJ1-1,ASSLEAGRTEAF
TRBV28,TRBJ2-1,ASSLWTVSYNEQF
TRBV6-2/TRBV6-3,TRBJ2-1,ASSYVFLGLAGAYNEQF
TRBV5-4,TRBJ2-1,ASSRDRVRNNEQF
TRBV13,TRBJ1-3,ASSSASGVRSGNTIY